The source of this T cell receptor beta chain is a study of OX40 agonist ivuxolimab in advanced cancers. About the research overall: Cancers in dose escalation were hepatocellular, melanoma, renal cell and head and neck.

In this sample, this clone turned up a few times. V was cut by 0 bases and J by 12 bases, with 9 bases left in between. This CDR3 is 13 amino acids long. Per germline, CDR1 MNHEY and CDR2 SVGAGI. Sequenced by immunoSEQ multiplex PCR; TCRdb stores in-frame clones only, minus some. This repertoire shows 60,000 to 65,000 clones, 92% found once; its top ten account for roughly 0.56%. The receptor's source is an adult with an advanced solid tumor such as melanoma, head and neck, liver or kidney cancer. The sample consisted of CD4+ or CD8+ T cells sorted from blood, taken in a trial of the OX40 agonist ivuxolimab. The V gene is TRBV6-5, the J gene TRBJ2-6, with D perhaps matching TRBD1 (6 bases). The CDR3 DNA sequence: TGTGCCAGCAGTTACTCTCAGGGGACCGTCCTGACTTTC. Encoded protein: CASSYSQGTVLTF.